The 32 T cell receptor beta chains reported below all come from one sample, sequenced in a study of blood T cell repertoires in COVID-19. Some clones are missing from TCRdb's copy, which holds only in-frame ones; the method was immunoSEQ multiplex PCR. The data show roughly 200,000 clones, around 90% seen once. The material sequenced was PBMCs or T cells enriched from blood (not recorded which). These receptor sequences come from a young man who had recovered from COVID-19.

The chain uses TRBV7-9 and TRBJ2-4, with unresolved D. The germline V gene has CDR1 SEHNR and CDR2 FQNEAQ (reference sequence). The CDR3 has 13 residues. The germline V and J ends were trimmed by 1 base and 9 bases, with 10 bases remaining between them. As DNA, the CDR3 is TGTGCCAGCAGCTTAGTCCCAGGTTCCATTCAGTACTTC. Protein product: CASSLVPGSIQYF.

The CDR3 coding sequence is TGTGCCAGCAGTACCGGACTAGCGCACGAGCAGTACTTC. Its protein product is CASSTGLAHEQYF. The chain couples TRBV27 to TRBJ2-7, with 9 bases aligning to TRBD2. The CDR3 has 13 amino acids. V shed 5 bases and J 5 bases; nucleotides not matched to a gene: 4. CDR1 is MNHEY and CDR2 is SMNVEV in the germline V gene (reference sequence).

J is TRBJ2-7 and V is TRBV5-1; 15 bases line up with TRBD2. Looked up from germline, CDR1 is SGHRS and CDR2 is YFSETQ. V lost 4 bases to trimming and J lost 5 bases; unmatched junction nucleotides: 7. The CDR3 spans 16 residues. The CDR3 sequence is CASSLGTSGRSHEQYF. The CDR3, as DNA: TGCGCCAGCAGCCTAGGGACTAGCGGGAGGTCCCACGAGCAGTACTTC.

V is TRBV7-7 and J is TRBJ1-4; 9 nucleotides line up with TRBD1. Trimming removed 3 bases from V and 0 bases from J; junction bases left unmatched: 2. The CDR3 loop spans 16 amino acids. Germline assignment: CDR1 SSHAT and CDR2 FNYEAQ (reference sequence). The CDR3 is CASSLGQGATNEKLFF. DNA of the CDR3: TGTGCCAGCAGCTTGGGACAGGGAGCAACTAATGAAAAACTGTTTTTT. The whole variable domain, filled in from reference TRBV7-7 and TRBJ1-4, reads GAGVSQSPRYKVTKRGQDVTLRCDPISSHATLYWYQQALGQGPEFLTYFNYEAQPDKSGLPSDRFSAERPEGSISTLTIQRTEQRDSAMYRCASSLGQGATNEKLFFGSGTQLSVL.

The rearrangement joins TRBV4-3 to TRBJ2-2, with D possibly TRBD2 on 7 matching bases. Per the germline V gene, CDR1 is LGHNA and CDR2 is YSLEER. V was pared by 4 bases and J by 7 bases, with 25 bases between. The CDR3 runs to 18 residues. DNA for the CDR3: TGCGCCAGCAGCCGTGCCCGGGTGGCGGGGGCCAACGGCGGGGAGCTGTTTTTT. Amino acids: CASSRARVAGANGGELFF.

The V call is TRBV19, the J call TRBJ2-7; 10 bases agree with TRBD1. Germline V gene sequence: CDR1 LNHDA, CDR2 SQIVND (reference sequence). There are 14 residues in the CDR3. The trim removed 5 bases at V and 7 bases at J, leaving 8 bases unmatched. In nucleotides, the CDR3 is TGTGCCAGTAGTCCAAGACAGGGGGCACGAGAGCAGTACTTC. Protein: CASSPRQGAREQYF.

This clone was counted once. This chain joins TRBV5-1 and TRBJ1-1; D is possibly TRBD1 (5 bases). With 4 bases removed from V and 7 bases from J, the gap between germline ends came to 17 bases. The CDR3 is made up of 14 amino acids. In germline, CDR1 is SGHRS, CDR2 YFSETQ. CDR3 protein: CASSPARVDDEAFF. CDR3 nucleotide sequence: TGCGCCAGCAGCCCGGCCAGGGTCGACGATGAAGCTTTCTTT.

The chain joins TRBV7-8 to TRBJ2-7; D may be TRBD2 (6 bases). Germline CDR1 reads SGHVS; CDR2 reads FQNEAQ. This CDR3 contains 18 residues. Trimming took 3 bases from V and 3 from J, leaving 24 bases between them. The CDR3 nucleotides are TGTGCCAGCAGCTTTTTGGTGGCACGCATGGAGGGCCGCTACGAGCAGTACTTC. This gives the protein CASSFLVARMEGRYEQYF.

The chain carries TRBV15 and TRBJ1-1; D possibly corresponds to TRBD1 (5 bases). V dropped 6 bases and J dropped 3 bases, with 17 bases sitting between them. From germline, CDR1 is LNHNV and CDR2 YYDKDF (reference sequence). The CDR3 runs 15 residues. In DNA form, the CDR3 reads TGTGCCACCAGAAGGAGATCAACACAGGACACTGAAGCTTTCTTT. It codes for CATRRRSTQDTEAFF.

The gene calls are TRBV11-1 and TRBJ2-3; 9 bases fit TRBD2. Trimming removed 0 bases from V and 5 bases from J; junction bases left unmatched: 6. Germline V CDR1 and CDR2: SGHAT, FQDESV (reference sequence). The CDR3 runs to 16 residues. The CDR3 DNA follows: TGTGCCAGCAGCTTAGCGGGCGGGAGGGCCGTAGATACGCAGTATTTT. Amino acids: CASSLAGGRAVDTQYF.

The genes are TRBV27 and TRBJ2-7; 8 bases line up with TRBD2. The CDR3 is made up of 14 amino acids. CDR1 is MNHEY and CDR2 is SMNVEV in the germline V gene (reference sequence). J lost 3 bases, V lost 9 bases, and 10 bases had no gene match. CDR3 sequence (DNA): TGTGCCAGTAAGCCGGGACTAGAAATCTACGAGCAGTACTTC. Protein: CASKPGLEIYEQYF.

On this clone itself: Other nucleotide sequences from this sample produce the same CDR3. The V call is TRBV18, the J call TRBJ1-5; D might be TRBD1 (5 bases). Germline values: CDR1 KGHSH, CDR2 LQKENI. Trimming removed 3 bases from V and 1 base from J, with 7 bases in between. The CDR3 has 14 residues. CDR3 protein: CASSPSGSNQPQHF. The CDR3 DNA reads TGTGCCAGCTCACCCTCAGGGAGCAATCAGCCCCAGCATTTT.

This clone occurred a few times. The gene calls are TRBV30 and TRBJ1-2; D might be TRBD1 (5 bases). There are 11 residues in the CDR3. Trimming stripped 6 bases from V and 10 bases from J, with 15 bases between. CDR1 is GTSNPN and CDR2 is SVGIG in the germline V gene (reference sequence). The CDR3 DNA reads TGTGCCTGTTCTGGAGGGGTTGACTACACCTTC. Its protein product is CACSGGVDYTF. Complete variable domain (other parts from reference TRBV30 and TRBJ1-2): SQTIHQWPATLVQPVGSPLSLECTVEGTSNPNLYWYRQAAGRGLQLLFYSVGIGQISSEVPQNLSASRPQDRQFILSSKKLLLSDSGFYLCACSGGVDYTFGSGTRLTVV.

The rearrangement joins TRBV10-3 to TRBJ2-3; 14 bases are shared with TRBD2. The CDR3 sequence is 16 residues long. Germline-derived CDR1 and CDR2 are ENHRY and SYGVKD. With V trimmed by 1 base and J by 7 bases, 4 bases remained unmatched. The CDR3 bases are TGTGCCATCAGTGAGTTTAGGACTAGCGGGGGGAATACGCAGTATTTT. Translating it yields CAISEFRTSGGNTQYF.

The chain couples TRBV9 to TRBJ1-4; D perhaps matches TRBD1 (6 bases). The germline V gene has CDR1 SGDLS and CDR2 YYNGEE. This CDR3 region has 13 residues. V was shortened by 3 bases and J by 6 bases, with 9 bases between the two germline ends. The CDR3 sequence is CASSGGGDEKLFF. The CDR3 bases are TGTGCCAGCAGCGGAGGGGGTGATGAAAAACTGTTTTTT.

The V gene is TRBV4-3, the J gene TRBJ2-5, with D possibly TRBD1 on 7 matching bases. Germline CDR1 LGHNA, CDR2 YSLEER. This CDR3 is built from 17 residues. The germline V and J ends were trimmed by 0 bases and 1 base, with 15 bases remaining between them. CDR3 sequence: CASSQEWAGGLQETQYF. The CDR3 bases are TGCGCCAGCAGCCAAGAGTGGGCAGGGGGGCTCCAAGAGACCCAGTACTTC.

This sequence joins TRBV7-2 and TRBJ1-1; the match to TRBD1 covers 8 bases. CDR1 SGHTA and CDR2 FQGNSA come from the germline V gene. The ends lost 5 bases at V and 7 bases at J; junction bases unmatched: 3. The CDR3 is made up of 12 amino acids. CDR3 protein: CASSVQGDEAFF. CDR3 DNA: TGTGCCAGCAGCGTACAGGGGGATGAAGCTTTCTTT.

This chain uses TRBV18 with TRBJ2-2, with a possible D match to TRBD2 (7 bases). V lost 0 bases and J 6 bases, leaving 14 bases between the germline ends. This CDR3 contains 16 residues. Germline values: CDR1 KGHSH, CDR2 LQKENI. The CDR3 DNA is TGTGCCAGCTCACCACCCGGGGGGCTCGCCGCCGGGGAGCTGTTTTTT. It is translated as CASSPPGGLAAGELFF.

The J gene is TRBJ1-2, the V gene TRBV27; a possible D gene is TRBD1 (5 bases). Germline lookup yields CDR1 MNHEY and CDR2 SMNVEV (reference sequence). The CDR3 loop spans 16 amino acids. Trimming removed 4 bases from V and 7 bases from J, with 22 bases in between. The CDR3 sequence is CASSSTQGGIPIGYTF. The CDR3 DNA sequence: TGTGCCAGCAGTTCGACTCAGGGAGGGATACCTATTGGCTACACCTTC.

V is TRBV18 and J is TRBJ2-7; D remains unclear. This CDR3 has 13 residues. Germline V gene lookup returns CDR1 KGHSH and CDR2 LQKENI. The V end was cut by 5 bases, the J end by 2 bases, with 10 bases between. The chain's CDR3 is CASSSSLPYEQYF. CDR3 coding DNA: TGTGCCAGCTCATCTTCCCTCCCCTACGAGCAGTACTTC. The complete variable domain, with remaining parts taken from reference TRBV18 and TRBJ2-7, reads NAGVMQNPRHLVRRRGQEARLRCSPMKGHSHVYWYRQLPEEGLKFMVYLQKENIIDESGMPKERFSAEFPKEGPSILRIQQVVRGDSAAYFCASSSSLPYEQYFGPGTRLTVT.

V gene TRBV7-2 combines with J gene TRBJ2-5; D possibly corresponds to TRBD2 (5 bases). Trimming cost V 2 bases and J 0 bases, with 7 bases left between them. CDR1 is SGHTA and CDR2 is FQGNSA in the germline V gene. The CDR3 is 14 residues long. Here the CDR3 reads CASSLPGNQETQYF. CDR3 nucleotide sequence: TGTGCCAGCAGCTTACCCGGGAACCAAGAGACCCAGTACTTC. Drawing the rest from reference TRBV7-2 and TRBJ2-5, the complete variable domain is GAGVSQSPSNKVTEKGKDVELRCDPISGHTALYWYRQSLGQGLEFLIYFQGNSAPDKSGLPSDRFSAERTGGSVSTLTIQRTQQEDSAVYLCASSLPGNQETQYFGPGTRLLVL.

The chain has TRBV6-5 and TRBJ1-4; 9 nucleotides agree with TRBD1. The germline gives CDR1 MNHEY, CDR2 SVGAGI. This CDR3 spans 15 amino acids. Losses at the gene ends were 5 bases for V and 7 bases for J; bases not matched to a gene: 8. The CDR3, as DNA: TGTGCCAGCAGTACGACAACAGGGGGCGGTGAAAAACTGTTTTTT. This sequence encodes CASSTTTGGGEKLFF.

V usage is TRBV5-5 and J usage is TRBJ1-1; TRBD1 agrees at 7 bases. Trimming at V came to 0 bases and at J to 7 bases, leaving 9 bases not matched to a gene. The germline V gene has CDR1 SGHKS and CDR2 YYEKEE (reference sequence). This CDR3 is 15 amino acids long. This CDR3 reads CASSLEGGEGLEAFF. The CDR3 DNA sequence: TGTGCCAGCAGCTTGGAAGGGGGCGAGGGGCTTGAAGCTTTCTTT.

The chain couples TRBV30 to TRBJ2-5; TRBD2 might be the D (6 bases). The CDR3 has 14 residues. Germline values: CDR1 GTSNPN, CDR2 SVGIG (reference sequence). The V end lost 3 bases, the J end lost 5 bases, and 16 bases lay between the germline ends. The CDR3 region has the DNA TGTGCCTGGAGGGGAGAGGGACGGGGGGAGACCCAGTACTTC. It codes for CAWRGEGRGETQYF.

This clone was seen a single time. The rearrangement uses TRBV11-2 and TRBJ2-3; TRBD2 is a possible D gene (5 bases). Germline CDR1 SGHAT, CDR2 FQNNGV. This CDR3 is 15 amino acids long. Trimming pared 3 bases from V and 2 bases from J, leaving 12 bases between. CDR3 in amino acids: CASSFGREFTDTQYF. DNA for the CDR3: TGTGCCAGCAGCTTTGGGAGAGAATTCACAGATACGCAGTATTTT.

The genes are TRBV7-9 and TRBJ1-6; tentative D call: TRBD1 (5 bases). This CDR3 comprises 12 residues. The ends were cut back, 5 bases at V and 10 bases at J, with 9 bases in the middle. Looked up from germline, CDR1 is SEHNR and CDR2 is FQNEAQ (reference sequence). The CDR3 DNA sequence: TGTGCCAGCAGCGGGGGGAAATCACCCCTCCACTTT. Translating gives CASSGGKSPLHF.

About this clone itself: Germline and junction disagree at one end, which may indicate a read error. This chain links TRBV2 with TRBJ2-5; TRBD2 aligns across 8 bases. The CDR3 extends over 15 amino acids. The V gene's germline CDR1 is SNHLY and CDR2 FYNNEI. The CDR3 loop reads CASSEGTSHQETQYF. Here the CDR3 DNA reads TGTGCCAGCAGCGAAGGGACTAGTCATCAAGAGACCCAGTACTTC. Supplemented by reference TRBV2 and TRBJ2-5, the full variable domain reads EPEVTQTPSHQVTQMGQEVILRCVPISNHLYFYWYRQILGQKVEFLVSFYNNEISEKSEIFDDQFSVERPDGSNFTLKIRSTKLEDSAMYFCASSEGTSHQETQYFGPGTRLLVL.

J is TRBJ1-5 and V is TRBV12-3 or TRBV12-4, with 9 bases aligning to TRBD1. The CDR3 length is 13 residues. V was clipped by 3 bases and J by 6 bases; unmatched bases: 0. The CDR3 bases are TGTGCCAGCAGTTTGACAGGGGGTCAGCCCCAGCATTTT. This translates into CASSLTGGQPQHF.

The V gene is TRBV24-1, the J gene TRBJ2-7, with 9 bases lining up with TRBD1. The CDR3 runs 13 residues. Per germline, CDR1 KGHDR and CDR2 SFDVKD. With V trimmed by 7 bases and J by 4 bases, 4 bases remained unmatched. As DNA, the CDR3 is TGTGCCACCAGAAGGACAGGGGAGTACGAGCAGTACTTC. It translates to CATRRTGEYEQYF.

The chain links TRBV4-2 to TRBJ1-1; maybe TRBD1 (5 bases). Germline V gene lookup returns CDR1 LGHNA and CDR2 YNFKEQ. The CDR3 is 14 amino acids. Trimming cost V 1 base and J 1 base, with 7 bases left between them. CDR3: CASSQGTKNTEAFF. Here the CDR3 DNA reads TGTGCCAGCAGCCAAGGGACAAAGAACACTGAAGCTTTCTTT.

This clone was seen once. The chain is built from TRBV4-3 and TRBJ2-3; TRBD1 is a possible D gene (6 bases). The V gene's germline CDR1 is LGHNA and CDR2 YSLEER. This CDR3 region has 15 residues. Trimming removed 8 bases from V and 0 bases from J, with 15 bases in between. CDR3 nucleotides: TGCGCCAGCCACAGGGTCCCGGCTAGCACAGATACGCAGTATTTT. As protein: CASHRVPASTDTQYF.

This chain links TRBV7-9 with TRBJ1-5; 7 bases fit TRBD1. The junction had 5 bases not matched to a gene; V was cut back by 5 bases and J by 1 base. The germline gives CDR1 SEHNR, CDR2 FQNEAQ (reference sequence). CDR3 length: 15 amino acids. The CDR3 sequence: CASSAQTGSNQPQHF. CDR3 in DNA: TGTGCCAGCAGCGCCCAGACAGGGAGCAATCAGCCCCAGCATTTT. Full variable domain (rest looked up from reference TRBV7-9 and TRBJ1-5): DTGVSQNPRHKITKRGQNVTFRCDPISEHNRLYWYRQTLGQGPEFLTYFQNEAQLEKSRLLSDRFSAERPKGSFSTLEIQRTEQGDSAMYLCASSAQTGSNQPQHFGDGTRLSIL.